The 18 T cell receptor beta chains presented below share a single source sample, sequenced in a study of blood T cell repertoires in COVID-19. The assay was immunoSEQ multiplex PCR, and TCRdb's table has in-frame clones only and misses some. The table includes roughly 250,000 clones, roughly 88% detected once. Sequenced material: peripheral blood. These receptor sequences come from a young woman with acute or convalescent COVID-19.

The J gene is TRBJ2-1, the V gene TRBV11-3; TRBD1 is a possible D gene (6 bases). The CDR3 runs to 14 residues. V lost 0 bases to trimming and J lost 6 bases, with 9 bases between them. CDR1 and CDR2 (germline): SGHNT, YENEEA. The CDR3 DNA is TGTGCCAGCAGCTTAGAGGGGGCCGGCAATGAGCAGTTCTTC. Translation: CASSLEGAGNEQFF.

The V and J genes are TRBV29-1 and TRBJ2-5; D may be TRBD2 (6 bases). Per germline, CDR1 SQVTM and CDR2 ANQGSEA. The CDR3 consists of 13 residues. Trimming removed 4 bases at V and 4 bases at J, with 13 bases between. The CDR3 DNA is TGCAGCGTTGCGGGACTGCACCGAGAGACCCAGTACTTC. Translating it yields CSVAGLHRETQYF.

The CDR3 sequence is CASSQREGHNEQFF. In DNA, the CDR3 is TGTGCCAGCTCACAGCGGGAGGGCCACAATGAGCAGTTCTTC. V is TRBV18 and J is TRBJ2-1, with 10 bases identical to TRBD2. Germline lookup yields CDR1 KGHSH and CDR2 LQKENI. Trimming cost V 4 bases and J 5 bases; bases outside gene matches: 2. The CDR3 runs to 14 residues.

The CDR3 spells CASSLGPSANTGELFF. DNA for the CDR3: TGTGCCAGCAGCTTGGGCCCTAGCGCGAACACCGGGGAGCTGTTTTTT. J is TRBJ2-2 and V is TRBV11-2; tentatively, D is TRBD2 (6 bases). Per germline, CDR1 SGHAT and CDR2 FQNNGV. The V end was cut by 3 bases, the J end by 0 bases, with 11 bases between. CDR3 size: 16 residues. Supplemented by reference TRBV11-2 and TRBJ2-2, the full variable domain reads EAGVAQSPRYKIIEKRQSVAFWCNPISGHATLYWYQQILGQGPKLLIQFQNNGVVDDSQLPKDRFSAERLKGVDSTLKIQPAKLEDSAVYLCASSLGPSANTGELFFGEGSRLTVL.

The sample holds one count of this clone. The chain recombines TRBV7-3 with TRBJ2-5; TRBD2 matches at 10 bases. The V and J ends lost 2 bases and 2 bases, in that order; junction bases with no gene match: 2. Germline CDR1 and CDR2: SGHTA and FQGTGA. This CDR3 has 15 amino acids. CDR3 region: CASSLASGRQETQYF. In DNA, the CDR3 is TGTGCCAGCAGCTTAGCTAGCGGGAGACAAGAGACCCAGTACTTC.

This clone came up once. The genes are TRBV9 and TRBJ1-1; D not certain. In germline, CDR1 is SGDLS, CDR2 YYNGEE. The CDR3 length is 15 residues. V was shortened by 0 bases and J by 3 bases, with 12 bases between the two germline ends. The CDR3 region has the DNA TGTGCCAGCAGCGTAGAACCGGTTTCCGACACTGAAGCTTTCTTT. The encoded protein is CASSVEPVSDTEAFF.

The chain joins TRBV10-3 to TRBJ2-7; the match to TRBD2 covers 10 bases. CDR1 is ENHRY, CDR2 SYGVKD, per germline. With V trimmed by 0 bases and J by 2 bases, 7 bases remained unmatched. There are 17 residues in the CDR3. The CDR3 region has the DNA TGTGCCATCAGTGAGTCGGGTCTAGCGGGAGCCCCCTACGAGCAGTACTTC. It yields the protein CAISESGLAGAPYEQYF.

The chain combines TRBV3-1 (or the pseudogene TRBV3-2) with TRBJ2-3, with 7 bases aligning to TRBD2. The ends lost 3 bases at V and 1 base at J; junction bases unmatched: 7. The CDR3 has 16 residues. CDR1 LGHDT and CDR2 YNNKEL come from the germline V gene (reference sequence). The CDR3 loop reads CASSHRSGKGTDTQYF. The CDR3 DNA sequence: TGTGCCAGCAGCCACAGAAGCGGGAAAGGCACAGATACGCAGTATTTT.

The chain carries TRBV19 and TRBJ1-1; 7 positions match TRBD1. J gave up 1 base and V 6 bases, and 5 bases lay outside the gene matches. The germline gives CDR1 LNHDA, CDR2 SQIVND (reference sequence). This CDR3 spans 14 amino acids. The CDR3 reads CASRINRGNTEAFF. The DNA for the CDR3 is TGTGCCAGTAGGATTAACAGGGGGAACACTGAAGCTTTCTTT.

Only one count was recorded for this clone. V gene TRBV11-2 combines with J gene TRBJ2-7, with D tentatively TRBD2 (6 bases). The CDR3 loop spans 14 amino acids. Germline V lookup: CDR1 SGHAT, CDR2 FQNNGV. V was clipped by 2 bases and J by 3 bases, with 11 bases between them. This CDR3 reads CASSLTGEHYEQYF. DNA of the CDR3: TGTGCCAGCAGCTTAACGGGAGAACACTACGAGCAGTACTTC.

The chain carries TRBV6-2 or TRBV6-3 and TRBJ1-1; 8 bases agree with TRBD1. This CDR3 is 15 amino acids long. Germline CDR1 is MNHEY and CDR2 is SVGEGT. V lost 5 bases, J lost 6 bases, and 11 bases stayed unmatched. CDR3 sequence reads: CASSKSGTGESEAFF. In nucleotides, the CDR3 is TGTGCCAGCAGTAAAAGCGGGACAGGAGAATCTGAAGCTTTCTTT.

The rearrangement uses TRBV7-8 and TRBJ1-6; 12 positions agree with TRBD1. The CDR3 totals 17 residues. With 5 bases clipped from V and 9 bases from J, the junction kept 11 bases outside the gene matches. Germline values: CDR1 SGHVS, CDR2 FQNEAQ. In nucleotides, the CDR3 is TGTGCCAGCAGCCCTAGCGCAGGGACAGGGGGCAGTTCACCCCTCCACTTT. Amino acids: CASSPSAGTGGSSPLHF.

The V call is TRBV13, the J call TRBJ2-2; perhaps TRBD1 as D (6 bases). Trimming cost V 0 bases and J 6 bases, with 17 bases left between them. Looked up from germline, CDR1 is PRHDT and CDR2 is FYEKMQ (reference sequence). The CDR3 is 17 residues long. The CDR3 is CASSLGTGTRSPGELFF. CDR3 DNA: TGTGCCAGCAGCTTAGGAACCGGGACACGATCCCCCGGGGAGCTGTTTTTT.

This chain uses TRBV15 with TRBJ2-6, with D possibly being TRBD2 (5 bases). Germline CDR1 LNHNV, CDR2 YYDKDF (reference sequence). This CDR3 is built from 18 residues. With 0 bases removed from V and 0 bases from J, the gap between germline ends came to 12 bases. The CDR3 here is CATSREAGSSSGANVLTF. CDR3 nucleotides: TGTGCCACCAGCAGAGAGGCGGGCAGCAGCTCTGGGGCCAACGTCCTGACTTTC. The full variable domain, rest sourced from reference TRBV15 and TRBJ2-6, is DAMVIQNPRYQVTQFGKPVTLSCSQTLNHNVMYWYQQKSSQAPKLLFHYYDKDFNNEADTPDNFQSRRPNTSFCFLDIRSPGLGDTAMYLCATSREAGSSSGANVLTFGAGSRLTVL.

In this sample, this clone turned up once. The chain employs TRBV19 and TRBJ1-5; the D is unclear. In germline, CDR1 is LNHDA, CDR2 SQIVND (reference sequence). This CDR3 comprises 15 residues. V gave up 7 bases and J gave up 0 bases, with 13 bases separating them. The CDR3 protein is CASNPGSSSNQPQHF. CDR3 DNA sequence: TGTGCCAGTAACCCGGGATCCAGTAGCAATCAGCCCCAGCATTTT.

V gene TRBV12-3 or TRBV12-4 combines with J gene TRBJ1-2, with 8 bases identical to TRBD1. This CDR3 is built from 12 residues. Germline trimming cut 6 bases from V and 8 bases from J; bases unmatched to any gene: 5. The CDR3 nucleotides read TGTGCCAGCAGCAAGGACAGGGCCGGCTACACCTTC. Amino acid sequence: CASSKDRAGYTF.

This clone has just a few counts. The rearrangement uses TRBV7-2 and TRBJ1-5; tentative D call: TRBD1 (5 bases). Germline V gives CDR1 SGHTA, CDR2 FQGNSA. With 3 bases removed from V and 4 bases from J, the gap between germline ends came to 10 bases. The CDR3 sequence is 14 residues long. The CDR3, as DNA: TGTGCCAGCAGCTTGACAGTGGCAAATCAGCCCCAGCATTTT. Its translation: CASSLTVANQPQHF.

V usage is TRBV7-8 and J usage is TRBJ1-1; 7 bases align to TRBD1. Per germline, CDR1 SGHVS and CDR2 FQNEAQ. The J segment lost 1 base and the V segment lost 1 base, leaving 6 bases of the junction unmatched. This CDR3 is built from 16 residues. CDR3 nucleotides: TGTGCCAGCAGCTTAGATCCTACAGGGGAGAACACTGAAGCTTTCTTT. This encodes CASSLDPTGENTEAFF.